This entry describes one TCR beta chain. It has no known antigen specificity. No base-level quality is on record; no much larger clone is a single base apart. Library creation used RT-PCR. This sample was sequenced with an Illumina HiSeq 2500. In-frame beta chains were kept once TCRdb had trimmed the public reads at Q25 with fastp and called clones with MiXCR. Under each unique CDR3 protein, matching rows form one entry showing the most common genes and DNA. The sample table shows about 540,000 distinct CDR3 sequences, and under 25% are seen once. The top ten constitute 2.5% to 3% of the sample. This sample stems from a study of response to subunit inactivated influenza vaccine (dated by TCRdb to about 2018). Study-level background: Deep quantitative T cell receptor repertoire profiling was used in the study to track responses to a trivalent subunit inactivated influenza vaccine.

From cysteine to phenylalanine, the CDR3 is 16 amino acids long. This entry keeps only the CDR3 DNA: 48 bases, framed from base 1. Sequences DFQATT (CDR1) and SNEGSKA (CDR2) are obtained from the germline V gene (reference sequence). Trimming removed 2 bases from V and 1 base from J; the gene matches leave 8 bases unexplained. What the research found in general, with its limitations: The authors proposed that each seasonal influenza vaccination may bring in only a limited number of new T cells.

A further study also used this sample, focusing on T cells expressing NK-cell markers. As the second publication notes: The TCR beta cDNA libraries were made using 5'RACE template switching, a step that added both a universal primer site and unique molecular identifiers. Eight or nine donors provided sorted CD3+CD56+NKG2C+, CD3+CD56+NKG2C- and CD3+CD56-NKG2C+ T-cell subsets, whose TCR beta-chain repertoires were profiled. Among the eight sequenced donors, seven were HCMV-seropositive and one was HCMV-seronegative. To restrict sorting to alphabetaTCR-expressing T cells, an anti-gammadeltaTCR antibody was added in several experiments. For six donors, the dominant CD3+CD56+NKG2C+ clonotypes were among the top 10 CD8+ clonotypes and accounted for roughly 1.0-8% of CD8+ T cells. Those dominant clonotypes were again the most abundant among CD3+CD56-NKG2C+ cells in several donors, at about 25-65%. It remained unclear whether the expanded NKG2C-expressing T cell clones were specific for HCMV antigens. All eight donors whose samples were sequenced were randomly selected healthy volunteers, three of them men and five women. A commercial ELISA kit detecting HCMV-specific IgG in serum was used to determine HCMV serostatus. Peripheral blood mononuclear cells were isolated from blood by Ficoll density gradient centrifugation. Magnetic immunoseparation with Miltenyi isolation kits was used to isolate CD4+ and CD8+ T cells from PBMC. Priming for cDNA synthesis came from the TCR beta constant segment, and two successive PCR amplification steps followed. Sequencing of the libraries produced 2 x 150 bp reads on Illumina HiSeq 2000/2500, MiSeq or NextSeq. MIGEC was used to demultiplex reads and group the reads by UMI, and MiTCR was used to assemble and quantify clonotypes. To remove erroneous sequences, TCR cDNA sequences were retained only when supported by two or more reads. The tcR package was used for downstream repertoire analysis, and clonotypes were matched across fractions by CDR3 nucleotide sequence plus V segment. Antigen specificity was annotated against VDJdb with VDJmatch, allowing one amino acid substitution in CDR3.

The specimen was CD4+ T cells sorted from PBMCs, collected approximately 13 days after vaccination. The chain was built from TRBV20-1 and TRBJ2-1; 7 bases in between match TRBD2. This receptor was taken from a man between 50 and 59 years old who received an inactivated influenza vaccine. Donor details come from another sample of the same person, matched by shared clones. The DNA is TGCAGTGCTAGAAATGCCCTAGCGGATTCCTACAATGAGCAGTTCTTC. Translated, this gives CSARNALADSYNEQFF.